This TCR beta chain was observed in a study of neurological immune-mediated disorders. This clonotype came up many times. It was by 5'RACE with 10-nucleotide random UMIs that the cDNA was made. TCRdb used MiXCR to reprocess the 5' RACE reads, holding one entry per CDR3 protein. The sample holds around 30,000 distinct CDR3 sequences, roughly 12% seen once. CDR3 length: 13 amino acids. Between the trimmed V and J ends, which lost 3 bases and 8 bases, there was a span of 11 bases. The receptor was derived from a man in his sixties in good health. V usage is TRBV12-3 or TRBV12-4 and J usage is TRBJ2-1; D is perhaps TRBD1 or TRBD2 (5 bases each). Material: PBMCs. CDR3 nucleotide sequence: TGTGCCAGCAGTTTCCCCAGGGACCATGAGCAGTTCTTC. Residues: CASSFPRDHEQFF.